The next 20 T cell receptor beta chains were all read from a single sample in a study of brain T cells in children with intractable seizures. Surgery cases with the highest brain T cell transcript signatures were chosen for sequencing. TCRdb's copy holds only in-frame clones and misses some; the assay was immunoSEQ multiplex PCR. The repertoire has 7,500 to 10,000 clones, more than 55% of them found once; the top ten carry roughly 18%. The source material was resected brain tissue, sampled at surgery. The receptors were gathered from a girl aged 2 to 9 with tuberous sclerosis and intractable seizures.

The chain uses TRBV18 and TRBJ2-3, with D hard to call. The CDR3 spans 14 residues. Germline V lookup: CDR1 KGHSH, CDR2 LQKENI. Trimming pared 5 bases from V and 0 bases from J, leaving 9 bases between. The CDR3 region is CASSKTDSTDTQYF. The CDR3 nucleotides read TGTGCCAGCTCAAAGACCGACAGCACAGATACGCAGTATTTT.

This clone turned up a few times. The genes are TRBV27 and TRBJ2-7; maybe TRBD1 (5 bases). Germline CDR1 is MNHEY and CDR2 is SMNVEV (reference sequence). Trimming pared 5 bases from V and 3 bases from J, leaving 20 bases between. CDR3 length: 16 amino acids. The CDR3 region is CASSIKLGDGRYEQYF. The CDR3 bases are TGTGCCAGCAGTATAAAATTAGGGGATGGACGCTACGAGCAGTACTTC.

Only one count was recorded for this clone. The J gene is TRBJ1-2, the V gene TRBV9; D is uncertain. The ends were cut back, 1 base at V and 10 bases at J, with 8 bases in the middle. The CDR3 length is 11 residues. CDR1 and CDR2 (germline): SGDLS, YYNGEE. The CDR3 here is CASSVRGFYTF. CDR3 sequence (DNA): TGTGCCAGCAGCGTACGGGGATTCTACACCTTC.

V is TRBV4-1 and J is TRBJ1-2, with D possibly being TRBD1 (5 bases). The CDR3 extends over 15 amino acids. Deletions cut 0 bases from V and 3 bases from J, with 11 bases between. The germline CDR1 and CDR2 sequences are MGHRA and YSYEKL. This CDR3 reads CASSQEVRVYYGYTF. The CDR3 nucleotides read TGCGCCAGCAGCCAAGAAGTCAGGGTATACTATGGCTACACCTTC.

This sequence joins TRBV13 and TRBJ2-1; D call uncertain. Trimming removed 0 bases at V and 6 bases at J, with 6 bases between. The CDR3 has 13 residues. Germline values: CDR1 PRHDT, CDR2 FYEKMQ (reference sequence). CDR3 sequence reads: CASSLGGSNEQFF. In DNA form, the CDR3 reads TGTGCCAGCAGCTTAGGGGGTTCCAATGAGCAGTTCTTC.

This clone has more than one count but fewer than ten. The chain recombines TRBV2 with TRBJ1-5; possible D gene TRBD1, 5 bases. V lost 0 bases and J 7 bases, leaving 16 bases between the germline ends. The CDR3 covers 16 residues. Germline lookup yields CDR1 SNHLY and CDR2 FYNNEI. The CDR3 sequence is CASSEAPDWGDQPQHF. The CDR3 region has the DNA TGTGCCAGCAGTGAAGCGCCTGATTGGGGGGACCAGCCCCAGCATTTT. The whole variable domain, remainder taken from reference TRBV2 and TRBJ1-5, is EPEVTQTPSHQVTQMGQEVILRCVPISNHLYFYWYRQILGQKVEFLVSFYNNEISEKSEIFDDQFSVERPDGSNFTLKIRSTKLEDSAMYFCASSEAPDWGDQPQHFGDGTRLSIL.

The V and J genes are TRBV5-1 and TRBJ2-7, with 8 nucleotides matching TRBD1. V shed 3 bases, J shed 3 bases, and the junction held 5 bases outside the gene matches. The CDR3 is 14 residues long. The germline gives CDR1 SGHRS, CDR2 YFSETQ. Written as DNA, the CDR3 is TGCGCCAGCAGCTCAGGGGGCGCTGGCTACGAGCAGTACGTC. Translated, it gives CASSSGGAGYEQYV.

This clone occurred once. CDR3 region: CASSLDRVSYEQYV. In DNA form, the CDR3 reads TGTGCCAGCAGCTTGGACAGGGTCTCCTACGAGCAGTACGTC. The J gene is TRBJ2-7, the V gene TRBV5-5, with a possible D match to TRBD1 (6 bases). This CDR3 has 14 amino acids. The germline gives CDR1 SGHKS, CDR2 YYEKEE (reference sequence). Trimming removed 0 bases at V and 0 bases at J, with 7 bases between.

This chain's CDR3 is CASSLGTSGVAGELFF. The DNA of the CDR3 is TGTGCCAGCAGTTTAGGTACTAGCGGGGTCGCCGGGGAGCTGTTTTTT. V is TRBV28 and J is TRBJ2-2; TRBD2 aligns across 10 bases. The J segment lost 6 bases and the V segment lost 2 bases, leaving 6 bases of the junction unmatched. The CDR3 loop spans 16 amino acids. Per the germline V gene, CDR1 is MDHEN and CDR2 is SYDVKM.

The chain uses TRBV25-1 and TRBJ2-1; no definite D call. In germline, CDR1 is MGHDK, CDR2 SYGVNS. The CDR3 runs 13 residues. V gave up 6 bases and J gave up 5 bases, with 11 bases separating them. The chain's CDR3 is CASSPTSDNEQFF. CDR3 DNA sequence: TGTGCCAGCAGCCCCACCTCGGACAATGAGCAGTTCTTC.

The chain uses TRBV7-8 and TRBJ1-4; D possibly corresponds to TRBD1 (5 bases). Germline assignment: CDR1 SGHVS and CDR2 FQNEAQ. The CDR3 runs to 15 residues. V was shortened by 0 bases and J by 7 bases, with 12 bases between the two germline ends. CDR3 residues: CASSLARQGFEKLFF. The DNA of the CDR3 is TGTGCCAGCAGCTTAGCAAGGCAGGGTTTTGAAAAACTGTTTTTT.

The rearrangement uses TRBV7-6 and TRBJ1-2; TRBD1 might be the D (5 bases). V was shortened by 1 base and J by 0 bases, with 9 bases between the two germline ends. Germline values: CDR1 SGHVS, CDR2 FNYEAQ. The CDR3 has 15 amino acids. This CDR3 is CASSLEAGPNYGYTF. Here the CDR3 DNA reads TGTGCCAGCAGCTTAGAGGCAGGGCCTAACTATGGCTACACCTTC.

This clone has a handful of counts. V gene TRBV6-6 combines with J gene TRBJ1-1; D not certain. Germline loops: CDR1 MNHNY, CDR2 SVGAGI (reference sequence). The CDR3 is 13 amino acids. V dropped 6 bases and J dropped 5 bases, with 13 bases sitting between them. CDR3 in amino acids: CASSFEMGTEAFF. In DNA form, the CDR3 reads TGTGCCAGCAGCTTCGAGATGGGTACTGAAGCTTTCTTT.

Only a few counts were recorded for this clone. The chain has TRBV24-1 and TRBJ1-2; 8 positions match TRBD1. V shed 2 bases, J shed 10 bases, and the junction held 2 bases outside the gene matches. The V gene's germline CDR1 is KGHDR and CDR2 SFDVKD. CDR3 size: 12 residues. CDR3 DNA sequence: TGTGCCACCAGTGATTCACAGGGGGACTACACCTTC. This sequence encodes CATSDSQGDYTF.

The V gene is TRBV7-2, the J gene TRBJ2-5; 10 bases agree with TRBD2. V dropped 0 bases and J dropped 5; count of bases not matched to a gene: 6. Germline CDR1 reads SGHTA; CDR2 reads FQGNSA. The CDR3 has 16 residues. The CDR3 bases are TGTGCCAGCAGCTTAGCGGGTAGCGGGGGGTGGGAGACCCAGTACTTC. Translated, it gives CASSLAGSGGWETQYF.

The chain links TRBV2 to TRBJ2-7, with 12 bases fitting TRBD2. CDR1 SNHLY and CDR2 FYNNEI come from the germline V gene. Germline trimming cut 4 bases from V and 4 bases from J; bases unmatched to any gene: 5. This CDR3 region has 15 residues. As DNA, the CDR3 is TGTGCCAGCAGTGCCGGACTAGCGGGGTCGTACGAGCAGTACTTC. Its protein is CASSAGLAGSYEQYF.

The V gene is TRBV2, the J gene TRBJ2-5; 7 bases agree with TRBD1. CDR3 length: 18 amino acids. The V gene's germline CDR1 is SNHLY and CDR2 FYNNEI. V dropped 7 bases and J dropped 5; count of bases not matched to a gene: 22. The CDR3 reads CASTPGTGAGMVWETQYF. CDR3 DNA: TGTGCCAGCACGCCGGGAACAGGGGCCGGGATGGTTTGGGAGACCCAGTACTTC.

This clone was recorded a few times. The chain couples TRBV7-3 to TRBJ2-6; TRBD1 is a possible D gene (6 bases). Trimming took off 2 bases at V and 3 bases at J, with 11 bases between the two ends. CDR1 is SGHTA, CDR2 FQGTGA, per germline. The CDR3 consists of 16 residues. CDR3 in amino acids: CASSLSSGVGANVLTF. DNA of the CDR3: TGTGCCAGCAGCTTATCATCAGGGGTTGGGGCCAACGTCCTGACTTTC.

The chain recombines TRBV6-6 with TRBJ1-1; 10 bases map to TRBD1. V trimming: 5 bases; J trimming: 4 bases; junction bases outside the gene matches: 7. The CDR3 has 15 residues. Germline lookup yields CDR1 MNHNY and CDR2 SVGAGI (reference sequence). The CDR3 here is CASSADRGPGTEAFF. DNA for the CDR3: TGTGCCAGCAGTGCCGACAGGGGGCCGGGCACTGAAGCTTTCTTT.

In this sample, this clone turned up a few times. The chain carries TRBV12-3 or TRBV12-4 and TRBJ1-2; weak D call: TRBD1 (5 bases). Trimming shortened V by 9 bases and J by 2 bases, and 10 bases separated the two germline ends. CDR3 length equals 12 residues. The CDR3 region is CASAGTNYGYTF. The DNA for the CDR3 is TGTGCCAGTGCAGGGACCAACTATGGCTACACCTTC.